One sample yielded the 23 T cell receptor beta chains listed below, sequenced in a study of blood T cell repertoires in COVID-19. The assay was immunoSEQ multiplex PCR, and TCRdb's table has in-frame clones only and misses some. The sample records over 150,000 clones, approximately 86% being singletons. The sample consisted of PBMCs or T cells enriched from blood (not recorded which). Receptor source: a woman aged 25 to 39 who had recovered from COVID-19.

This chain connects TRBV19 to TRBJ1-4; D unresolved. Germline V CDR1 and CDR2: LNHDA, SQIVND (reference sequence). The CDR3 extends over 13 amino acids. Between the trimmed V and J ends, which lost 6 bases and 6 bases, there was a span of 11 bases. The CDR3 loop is CASRRQIDEKLFF. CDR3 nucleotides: TGTGCCAGTAGGCGGCAGATTGATGAAAAACTGTTTTTT.

The DNA for the CDR3 is TGTGCCAGTAGTATTCGACAGAGTACTGAAAAACTGTTTTTT. This sequence encodes CASSIRQSTEKLFF. V usage is TRBV19 and J usage is TRBJ1-4, with D maybe TRBD1 (5 bases). V lost 3 bases and J lost 7, with 12 bases in between. CDR1 is LNHDA, CDR2 SQIVND, per germline (reference sequence). This CDR3 comprises 14 residues.

The CDR3: CAFARDGGDGYTF. The CDR3 coding sequence is TGTGCCTTCGCCCGGGACGGGGGGGATGGCTACACCTTC. The V gene is TRBV12-3 or TRBV12-4, the J gene TRBJ1-2; D is possibly TRBD1 (5 bases). Between the trimmed V and J ends, which lost 11 bases and 6 bases, there was a span of 19 bases. CDR3 length equals 13 residues.

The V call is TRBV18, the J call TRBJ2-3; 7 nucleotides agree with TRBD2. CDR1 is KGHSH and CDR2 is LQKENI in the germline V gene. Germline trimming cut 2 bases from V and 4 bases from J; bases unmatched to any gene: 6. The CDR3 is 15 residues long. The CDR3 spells CASSPREGGPDTQYF. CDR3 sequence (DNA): TGTGCCAGCTCACCAAGGGAGGGAGGGCCAGATACGCAGTATTTT.

CDR3 region: CASSAPGTGYAEQYF. The CDR3, as DNA: TGTGCCAGTAGTGCCCCCGGGACAGGGTACGCCGAGCAGTACTTC. V gene TRBV19 combines with J gene TRBJ2-7; 9 bases align to TRBD1. The junction had 11 bases not matched to a gene; V was cut back by 5 bases and J by 6 bases. The CDR3 has 15 amino acids. Germline CDR1 and CDR2: LNHDA and SQIVND (reference sequence).

The CDR3 nucleotides are TGTGCCAGCAGCCCCCGGGAGGGCCGCTCTGGAAACACCATATATTTT. Translating it yields CASSPREGRSGNTIYF. J is TRBJ1-3 and V is TRBV3-1 (or the pseudogene TRBV3-2); D remains unclear. There are 16 residues in the CDR3. Germline assignment: CDR1 LGHDT and CDR2 YNNKEL (reference sequence). V gave up 4 bases and J gave up 0 bases, with 13 bases separating them.

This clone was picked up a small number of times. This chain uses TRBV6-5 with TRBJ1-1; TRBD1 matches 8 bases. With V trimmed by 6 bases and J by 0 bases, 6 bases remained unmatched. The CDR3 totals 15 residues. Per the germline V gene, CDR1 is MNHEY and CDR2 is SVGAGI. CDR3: CASRPLTGVNTEAFF. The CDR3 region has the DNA TGTGCCAGCAGACCACTGACAGGGGTGAACACTGAAGCTTTCTTT.

The CDR3 reads CASSYPVPSEAFF. CDR3 in DNA: TGTGCCAGCAGTTACCCGGTCCCCTCTGAAGCTTTCTTT. The chain couples TRBV6-2 or TRBV6-3 to TRBJ1-1; D is undetermined. The CDR3 contains 13 residues. V gave up 2 bases and J gave up 6 bases, with 10 bases separating them. Germline V CDR1 and CDR2: MNHEY, SVGEGT.

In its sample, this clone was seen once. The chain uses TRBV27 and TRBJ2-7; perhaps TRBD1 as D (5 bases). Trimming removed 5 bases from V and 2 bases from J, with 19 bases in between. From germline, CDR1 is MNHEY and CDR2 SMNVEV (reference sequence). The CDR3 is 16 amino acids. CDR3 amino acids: CASSQGLASWTYEQYF. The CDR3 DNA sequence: TGTGCCAGCAGTCAGGGTTTGGCATCCTGGACCTACGAGCAGTACTTC.

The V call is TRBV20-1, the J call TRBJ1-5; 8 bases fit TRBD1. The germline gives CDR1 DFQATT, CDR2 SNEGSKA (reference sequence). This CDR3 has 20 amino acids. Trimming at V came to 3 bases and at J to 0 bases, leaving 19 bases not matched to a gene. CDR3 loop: CSASFRFGQGEGYSNQPQHF. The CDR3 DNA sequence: TGCAGTGCTAGTTTTCGCTTTGGACAGGGCGAGGGGTATAGCAATCAGCCCCAGCATTTT.

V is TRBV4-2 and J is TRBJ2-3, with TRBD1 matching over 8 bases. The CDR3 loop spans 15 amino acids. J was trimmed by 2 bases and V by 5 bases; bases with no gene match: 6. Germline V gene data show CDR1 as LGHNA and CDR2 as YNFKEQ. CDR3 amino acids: CASSNRDRFTDTQYF. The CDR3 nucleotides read TGTGCCAGCAGCAACCGGGACAGGTTCACAGATACGCAGTATTTT.

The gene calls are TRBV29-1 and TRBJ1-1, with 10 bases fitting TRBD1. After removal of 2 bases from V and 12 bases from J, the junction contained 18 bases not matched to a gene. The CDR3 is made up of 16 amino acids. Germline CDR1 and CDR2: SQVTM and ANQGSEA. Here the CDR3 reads CSVELFTGTGDLITFF. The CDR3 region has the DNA TGCAGCGTTGAACTATTTACCGGGACAGGGGACCTCATCACTTTCTTT.

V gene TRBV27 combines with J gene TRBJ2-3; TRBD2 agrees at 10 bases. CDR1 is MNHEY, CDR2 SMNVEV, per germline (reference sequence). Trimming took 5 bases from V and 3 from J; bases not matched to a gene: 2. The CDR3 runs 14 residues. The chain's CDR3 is CASSALAGTDTQYF. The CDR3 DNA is TGTGCCAGCAGTGCACTAGCGGGAACAGATACGCAGTATTTT.

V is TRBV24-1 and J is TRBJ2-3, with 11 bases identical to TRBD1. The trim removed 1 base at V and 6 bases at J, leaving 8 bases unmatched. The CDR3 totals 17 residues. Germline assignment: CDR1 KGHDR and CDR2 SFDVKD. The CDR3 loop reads CATSDLWTGGLTDTQYF. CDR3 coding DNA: TGTGCCACCAGTGATTTATGGACAGGGGGCCTTACGGATACGCAGTATTTT.

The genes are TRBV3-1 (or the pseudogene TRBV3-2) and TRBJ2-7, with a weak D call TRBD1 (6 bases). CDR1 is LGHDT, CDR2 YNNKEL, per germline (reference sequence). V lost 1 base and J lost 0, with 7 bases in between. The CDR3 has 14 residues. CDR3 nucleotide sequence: TGTGCCAGCAGCCAAGGACAGGACTCCTACGAGCAGTACTTC. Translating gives CASSQGQDSYEQYF.

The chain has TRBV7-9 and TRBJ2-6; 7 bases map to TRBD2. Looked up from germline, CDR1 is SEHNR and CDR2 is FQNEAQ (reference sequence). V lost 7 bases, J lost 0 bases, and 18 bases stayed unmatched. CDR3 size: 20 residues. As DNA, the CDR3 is TGTGCCAGCACCCTCCGAAGTGGAGCGGGGAAAAACTCTGGGGCCAACGTCCTGACTTTC. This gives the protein CASTLRSGAGKNSGANVLTF.

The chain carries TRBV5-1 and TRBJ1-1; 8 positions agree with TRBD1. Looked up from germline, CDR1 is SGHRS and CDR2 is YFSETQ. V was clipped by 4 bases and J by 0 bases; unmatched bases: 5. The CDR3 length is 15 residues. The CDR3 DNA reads TGCGCCAGCAGCAGGGGGGACAGGATGAACACTGAAGCTTTCTTT. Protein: CASSRGDRMNTEAFF.

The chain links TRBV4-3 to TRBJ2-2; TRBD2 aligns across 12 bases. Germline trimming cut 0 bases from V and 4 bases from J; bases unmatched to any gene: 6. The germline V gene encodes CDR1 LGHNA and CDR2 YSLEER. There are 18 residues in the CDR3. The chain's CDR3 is CASSQDLAGGPSTGELFF. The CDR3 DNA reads TGCGCCAGCAGCCAAGACCTAGCGGGGGGGCCAAGCACCGGGGAGCTGTTTTTT.

The CDR3 loop reads CASSPWGGVSYNEQFF. CDR3 coding DNA: TGTGCCAGCAGCCCTTGGGGAGGGGTTAGCTACAATGAGCAGTTCTTC. This chain connects TRBV5-8 to TRBJ2-1; 7 bases are a match to TRBD2. Per germline, CDR1 SGHTS and CDR2 YDEGEE. CDR3 length: 16 amino acids. Germline trimming cut 4 bases from V and 3 bases from J; bases unmatched to any gene: 10.

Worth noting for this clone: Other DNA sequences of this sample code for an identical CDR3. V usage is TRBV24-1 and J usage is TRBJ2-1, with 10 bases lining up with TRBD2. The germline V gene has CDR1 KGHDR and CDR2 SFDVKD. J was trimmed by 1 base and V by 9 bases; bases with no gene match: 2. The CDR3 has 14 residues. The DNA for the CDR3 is TGTGCCACCGCTAGCGGGAGTTCCTACAATGAGCAGTTCTTC. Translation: CATASGSSYNEQFF.

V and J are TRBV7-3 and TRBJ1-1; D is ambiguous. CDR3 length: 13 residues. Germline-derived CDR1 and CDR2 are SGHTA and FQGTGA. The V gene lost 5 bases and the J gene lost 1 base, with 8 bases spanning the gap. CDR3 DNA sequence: TGTGCCAGCAGCCCCCCCGGGAACACTGAAGCTTTCTTT. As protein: CASSPPGNTEAFF.

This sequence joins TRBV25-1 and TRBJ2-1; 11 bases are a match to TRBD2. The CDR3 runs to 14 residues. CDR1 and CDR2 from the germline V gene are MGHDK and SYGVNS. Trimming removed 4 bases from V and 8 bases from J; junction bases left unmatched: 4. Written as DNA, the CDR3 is TGTGCCAGCAGTGGATTAGCGGGGGGGCATGAGCAGTTCTTC. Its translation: CASSGLAGGHEQFF.

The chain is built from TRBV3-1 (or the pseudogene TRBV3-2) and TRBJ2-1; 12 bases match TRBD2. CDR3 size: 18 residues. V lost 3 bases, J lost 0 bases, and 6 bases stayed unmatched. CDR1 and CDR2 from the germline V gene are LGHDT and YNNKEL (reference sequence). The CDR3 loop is CASSHGLAGSISYNEQFF. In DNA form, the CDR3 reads TGTGCCAGCAGCCACGGACTAGCGGGGTCGATCTCCTACAATGAGCAGTTCTTC.